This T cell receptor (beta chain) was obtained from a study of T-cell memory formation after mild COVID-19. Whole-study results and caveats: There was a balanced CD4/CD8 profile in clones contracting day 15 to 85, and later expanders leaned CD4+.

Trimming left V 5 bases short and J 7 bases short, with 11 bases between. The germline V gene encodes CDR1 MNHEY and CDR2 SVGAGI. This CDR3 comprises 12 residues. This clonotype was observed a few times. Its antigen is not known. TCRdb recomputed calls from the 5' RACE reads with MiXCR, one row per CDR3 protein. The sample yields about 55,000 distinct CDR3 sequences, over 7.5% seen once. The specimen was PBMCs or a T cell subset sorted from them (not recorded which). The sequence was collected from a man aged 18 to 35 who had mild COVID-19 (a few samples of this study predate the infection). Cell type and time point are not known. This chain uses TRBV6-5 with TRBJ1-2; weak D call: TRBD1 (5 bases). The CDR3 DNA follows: TGTGCCAGCAGTCCCCAGGGAGCTGGCTACACCTTC. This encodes CASSPQGAGYTF.